The 15 T cell receptor beta chains listed next were all sequenced from one sample in a study of CD8+ T cells in alopecia areata. Treatment in this sample: oral pan-JAK inhibitor, 5-10 mg twice daily. TCR sequencing used cDNA made by reverse transcription of extracted RNA. Produced via immunoSEQ multiplex PCR; TCRdb's table is partial and in-frame only. The sample includes approximately 210,000 clones, 40% to 55% of them seen just once. Source: CD4+ T cells sorted from blood, taken at approximately week 36, from a patient treated with tofacitinib. Source of these receptors: a human donor with alopecia areata.

Points on this clone: Other DNA sequences in the same sample also yield this CDR3. This chain joins TRBV6-5 and TRBJ2-2, with D perhaps TRBD2 (5 bases). Between the trimmed V and J ends, which lost 3 bases and 7 bases, there was a span of 9 bases. The CDR3 contains 13 residues. Germline-derived CDR1 and CDR2 are MNHEY and SVGAGI. The CDR3 DNA reads as TGTGCCAGCAGTTATAGGCGGGTCGGGGAGCTGTTTTTT. It codes for CASSYRRVGELFF.

The table lists this clone with a few counts. The CDR3 reads CAWSPGGYEQYF. The DNA of the CDR3 is TGTGCCTGGAGTCCAGGGGGTTACGAGCAGTACTTC. The V gene is TRBV30, the J gene TRBJ2-7; TRBD1 aligns across 7 bases. The J segment lost 4 bases and the V segment lost 2 bases, leaving 2 bases of the junction unmatched. The CDR3 length is 12 residues. From germline, CDR1 is GTSNPN and CDR2 SVGIG (reference sequence).

In its sample, this clone ranks as medium-sized. The J gene is TRBJ1-2, the V gene TRBV29-1; 10 bases are shared with TRBD1. CDR1 SQVTM and CDR2 ANQGSEA come from the germline V gene. CDR3 size: 11 residues. The CDR3 here is CIGGTGAGYTF. CDR3 bases: TGCATCGGCGGGACAGGGGCAGGCTACACCTTC.

This clone has more than one count but fewer than ten. The chain has TRBV15 and TRBJ2-7; no clear D. CDR1 and CDR2 from the germline V gene are LNHNV and YYDKDF (reference sequence). V lost 3 bases and J 0 bases, leaving 6 bases between the germline ends. The CDR3 runs to 13 residues. In DNA form, the CDR3 reads TGTGCCACCAGCAGCAGGTTCTCCTACGAGCAGTACTTC. This sequence encodes CATSSRFSYEQYF.

V gene TRBV4-3 combines with J gene TRBJ1-2; tentative D call: TRBD1 (6 bases). Per the germline V gene, CDR1 is LGHNA and CDR2 is YSLEER. This CDR3 contains 14 residues. Trimming shortened V by 0 bases and J by 8 bases, and 13 bases separated the two germline ends. The CDR3 here is CASSQDGGRVGYTF. CDR3 DNA sequence: TGCGCCAGCAGCCAAGATGGGGGCAGGGTGGGCTACACCTTC.

This clone was counted many times. V usage is TRBV7-2 and J usage is TRBJ2-1, with D possibly being TRBD1 (7 bases). The CDR3 covers 13 residues. Germline V CDR1 and CDR2: SGHTA, FQGNSA. Trimming took off 6 bases at V and 9 bases at J, with 15 bases between the two ends. The CDR3 DNA follows: TGTGCCAGCAGTCAAGAGGAGGGGGCTGAGCAGTTCTTC. Amino acid sequence: CASSQEEGAEQFF.

The V and J genes are TRBV27 and TRBJ1-1; TRBD1 is a possible D gene (5 bases). CDR1 is MNHEY and CDR2 is SMNVEV in the germline V gene (reference sequence). V lost 6 bases and J lost 5, with 13 bases in between. The CDR3 is 13 residues long. CDR3 amino acids: CASSSSQGTEAFF. DNA of the CDR3: TGTGCCAGCAGCTCATCTCAGGGTACTGAAGCTTTCTTT.

This clone was counted a few times. The chain recombines TRBV9 with TRBJ2-7; 8 bases are a match to TRBD2. After removal of 4 bases from V and 3 bases from J, the junction contained 6 bases not matched to a gene. CDR3 length: 14 residues. Germline CDR1 and CDR2: SGDLS and YYNGEE. CDR3 in DNA: TGTGCCAGCAGCCGGGGTGCGGGGGGCTACGAGCAGTACTTC. It specifies CASSRGAGGYEQYF.

The chain employs TRBV18 and TRBJ2-5; 9 bases match TRBD2. Germline V CDR1 and CDR2: KGHSH, LQKENI. The junction had 5 bases not matched to a gene; V was cut back by 1 base and J by 2 bases. This CDR3 is built from 16 residues. CDR3 DNA: TGTGCCAGCTCACCACTGGCTAGCGGGACGCAAGAGACCCAGTACTTC. Amino acids: CASSPLASGTQETQYF.

The J gene is TRBJ2-1, the V gene TRBV11-1; 11 bases fit TRBD2. After removal of 1 base from V and 9 bases from J, the junction contained 5 bases not matched to a gene. From germline, CDR1 is SGHAT and CDR2 FQDESV (reference sequence). This CDR3 spans 15 amino acids. The CDR3 protein is CASSLGSGRAGEQFF. As DNA, the CDR3 is TGTGCCAGCAGCTTAGGTAGCGGGAGGGCCGGTGAGCAGTTCTTC. The variable domain in full, with the rest retrieved from reference TRBV11-1 and TRBJ2-1, is EAEVAQSPRYKITEKSQAVAFWCDPISGHATLYWYRQILGQGPELLVQFQDESVVDDSQLPKDRFSAERLKGVDSTLKIQPAELGDSAMYLCASSLGSGRAGEQFFGPGTRLTVL.

This clone was recorded at least ten times. This chain joins TRBV6-5 and TRBJ2-1, with a tentative D call TRBD2 (6 bases). The length of the CDR3 is 13 residues. The ends were cut back, 6 bases at V and 6 bases at J, with 12 bases in the middle. Germline V gene lookup returns CDR1 MNHEY and CDR2 SVGAGI. The CDR3 loop reads CASRPPGLNEQFF. The CDR3 DNA reads as TGTGCCAGCAGGCCTCCGGGACTCAATGAGCAGTTCTTC.

The chain couples TRBV7-2 to TRBJ2-1; 9 bases align to TRBD2. The CDR3 runs to 17 residues. With V trimmed by 7 bases and J by 4 bases, 14 bases remained unmatched. CDR1 and CDR2 (germline): SGHTA, FQGNSA. The CDR3 spells CASTGGTTSGLYNEQFF. CDR3 coding DNA: TGTGCCAGCACCGGAGGGACTACTAGCGGGCTATACAATGAGCAGTTCTTC.

J is TRBJ2-1 and V is TRBV7-2; no definite D call. CDR1 is SGHTA, CDR2 FQGNSA, per germline. V lost 1 base and J 0 bases, leaving 10 bases between the germline ends. This CDR3 contains 16 residues. CDR3 amino acids: CASSLDGGSSYNEQFF. CDR3 nucleotides: TGTGCCAGCAGCTTAGATGGCGGTAGCTCCTACAATGAGCAGTTCTTC.

This clone came up a few times. The V call is TRBV6-6, the J call TRBJ2-7; TRBD2 is a possible D gene (6 bases). Germline values: CDR1 MNHNY, CDR2 SVGAGI (reference sequence). CDR3 size: 15 residues. Between the trimmed V and J ends, which lost 1 base and 1 base, there was a span of 11 bases. The CDR3 reads CASSYLGGGSYEQYF. The DNA for the CDR3 is TGTGCCAGCAGTTACTTGGGCGGAGGGTCCTACGAGCAGTACTTC.

The chain employs TRBV7-9 and TRBJ2-6, with D possibly being TRBD1 (6 bases). The CDR3 spans 16 residues. CDR1 is SEHNR and CDR2 is FQNEAQ in the germline V gene (reference sequence). Trimming removed 4 bases at V and 0 bases at J, with 10 bases between. The chain's CDR3 is CASSSTGYSGANVLTF. The DNA for the CDR3 is TGTGCCAGCAGCTCTACAGGGTACTCTGGGGCCAACGTCCTGACTTTC.